This TCR beta chain was identified in a study of blood T cell repertoires in COVID-19. At the level of the study: The United States, Italy and Spain supplied acute and convalescent COVID-19 samples. T cells, B-cell-depleted T cells, or PBMCs supplied cDNA or gDNA.

Per the authors' pipeline: Counts of nucleated cells, estimated from reference gene primer amplification, were obtained. Sequenced by immunoSEQ multiplex PCR; TCRdb stores in-frame clones only, minus some. V and J calls and clone size follow that table, whereas D and trimming were derived from the DNA. The sample records some 150,000 clones, over 65% being singletons. J lost 12 bases, V lost 1 base, and 13 bases had no gene match. The CDR3 consists of 15 residues. CDR1 is SGHVS and CDR2 is FQNEAQ in the germline V gene. The rearrangement links TRBV7-8 to TRBJ2-3, with 7 bases fitting TRBD2. The sequence derives from a man between 65 and 85 years old with acute or convalescent COVID-19. Sequenced sample: peripheral blood. The CDR3 DNA sequence: TGTGCCAGCAGCTTAGGCCCCGGGACTAAACTGGTCCAGTATTTT. As protein: CASSLGPGTKLVQYF.